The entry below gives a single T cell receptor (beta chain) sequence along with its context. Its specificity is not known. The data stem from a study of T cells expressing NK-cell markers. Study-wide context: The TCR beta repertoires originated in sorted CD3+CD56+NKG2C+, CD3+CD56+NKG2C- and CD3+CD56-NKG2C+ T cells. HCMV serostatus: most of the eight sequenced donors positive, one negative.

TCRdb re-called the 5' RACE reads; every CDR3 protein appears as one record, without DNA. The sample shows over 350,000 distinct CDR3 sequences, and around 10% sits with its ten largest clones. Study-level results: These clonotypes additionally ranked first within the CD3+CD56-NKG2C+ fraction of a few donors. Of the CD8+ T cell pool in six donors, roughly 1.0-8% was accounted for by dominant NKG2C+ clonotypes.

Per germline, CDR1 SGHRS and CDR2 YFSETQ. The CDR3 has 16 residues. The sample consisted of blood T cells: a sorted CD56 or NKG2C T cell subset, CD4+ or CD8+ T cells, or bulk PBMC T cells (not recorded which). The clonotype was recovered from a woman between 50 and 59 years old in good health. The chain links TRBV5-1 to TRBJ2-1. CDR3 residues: CASSFQATSSYNEQFF.